This TCR beta chain was documented in a study of T-cell memory formation after mild COVID-19. The study, taken as a whole, reports: Clones contracting across day 15 to 85 had a balanced CD4/CD8 profile; later expanding clones leaned CD4+.

This clonotype showed up many times. Antigen: not known. A single record per CDR3 protein comes from TCRdb applying MiXCR to the 5' RACE reads. The sample has around 200,000 distinct CDR3 sequences, under 12% seen once. V shed 3 bases and J shed 2 bases, with 7 bases lying between them. CDR3 length: 13 amino acids. CDR1 and CDR2 from the germline V gene are SGHTA and FQGNSA. The sequenced material came from PBMCs or a T cell subset sorted from them (not recorded which). This clonotype was sampled from a man aged 18 to 29 who had mild COVID-19 (a few samples of this study predate the infection). Cell type and time point are not known. J is TRBJ1-2 and V is TRBV7-2; D not resolved. The CDR3 here is CASSFGRNYGYTF. In DNA, the CDR3 is TGTGCCAGCAGCTTTGGCAGGAACTATGGCTACACCTTC.